The following is a TCR beta chain sequence with its context. Its antigen is unidentified. These data come from a study of OX40 agonist ivuxolimab in advanced cancers. Study at large: Patients received intravenous ivuxolimab every 2 weeks at 0.01 to 10 mg/kg. Enrollees could have had prior anti-PD-1, anti-PD-L1 or anti-CTLA-4 therapy, which 40% to 45% had received. The study's findings and limits: On average, CD8+ T cells had more expanded clones than CD4+. The study observed clonal expansion of CD4+ and CD8+ blood T cells by week 6 at 0.1 to 3.0 mg/kg.

The assay was immunoSEQ multiplex PCR, and TCRdb's table has in-frame clones only and misses some. The data show tens of thousands of clones, 65% to 75% seen once. The source of this sequence is an adult with an advanced solid tumor such as melanoma, head and neck, liver or kidney cancer. The source material was CD4+ or CD8+ T cells sorted from blood, sampled in a trial of the OX40 agonist ivuxolimab.

This CDR3 is CASSDSGQGITDTQYF. In DNA form, the CDR3 reads TGTGCCAGCAGCGACTCGGGACAGGGGATCACAGATACGCAGTATTTT. The V gene is TRBV9, the J gene TRBJ2-3, with TRBD1 matching 10 bases. After removal of 3 bases from V and 2 bases from J, the junction contained 6 bases not matched to a gene. From germline, CDR1 is SGDLS and CDR2 YYNGEE. The CDR3 runs 16 residues.